These T cell receptor beta chains were read from a single sample in a study of PD-1 blockade in classical Hodgkin lymphoma. The repertoire was sequenced with immunoSEQ multiplex PCR; TCRdb's copy has only in-frame clones and lacks some. The sample has approximately 84,000 clones; about nine tenths are singletons. The source material was peripheral blood mononuclear cells (PBMCs), sampled at baseline. These receptors all stem from a human donor with classical Hodgkin lymphoma. Both conserved end residues are part of each CDR3. A D gene is named only where the DNA matches it firmly. For some rows the clone size is stated as once, few or many, or as a class when expanded; others skip it.

j_call	v_call	d_call	clone_size	cdr3_aa	cdr3_nt
TRBJ1-1	TRBV30	NA	NA	CAWTSGGARAFF	TGTGCCTGGACCTCGGGGGGGGCGCGGGCTTTCTTT
TRBJ2-7	TRBV28	TRBD2	NA	CASSLQGLASYEQYF	TGTGCCAGCAGTTTACAAGGACTAGCCTCCTACGAGCAGTACTTC
TRBJ1-1	TRBV7-9	TRBD1	NA	CASSLRQGRNTEAFF	TGTGCCAGCAGCCTCCGACAGGGGAGGAACACTGAAGCTTTCTTT
TRBJ2-7	TRBV6-5	TRBD1	NA	CASSRTGSSYEQYF	TGTGCCAGCAGTCGGACAGGGAGCTCCTACGAGCAGTACTTC
TRBJ1-5	TRBV4-1	NA	NA	CASSQVSRGHQPQHF	TGCGCCAGCAGCCAAGTTTCACGAGGTCATCAGCCCCAGCATTTT
TRBJ2-1	TRBV4-1	TRBD2	once	CASTLTSGIGTEQFF	TGCGCCAGCACCCTCACTAGCGGGATCGGTACTGAGCAGTTCTTC
TRBJ1-5	TRBV28	NA	NA	CASTETVYSNQPQHF	TGTGCCAGCACCGAAACAGTTTATAGCAATCAGCCCCAGCATTTT
TRBJ2-1	TRBV19	TRBD1	NA	CASSTRTGGSYNEQFF	TGTGCCAGTAGTACCCGGACAGGGGGTTCGTACAATGAGCAGTTCTTC
TRBJ1-5	TRBV28	TRBD1	NA	CASSPLGTGGFFQPQHF	TGTGCCAGCAGTCCTCTAGGGACAGGGGGCTTTTTTCAGCCCCAGCATTTT
TRBJ2-7	TRBV2	TRBD2	NA	CASSQLAGEEKYF	TGTGCCAGCAGTCAGTTAGCGGGAGAGGAGAAATACTTC
TRBJ2-7	TRBV7-7	NA	few	CASSLAVGAEQYF	TGTGCCAGCAGCTTAGCGGTCGGGGCCGAGCAGTACTTC
TRBJ1-4	TRBV4-1	NA	NA	CASSQVQERAEKLFF	TGCGCCAGCAGCCAAGTACAAGAACGAGCTGAAAAACTGTTTTTT
TRBJ2-7	TRBV6-5	TRBD2	NA	CASNPGTSGRSEQYF	TGTGCCAGCAACCCTGGGACTAGCGGGAGGTCCGAGCAGTACTTC
TRBJ2-3	TRBV5-1	NA	NA	CASSLVPGVTDTQYF	TGCGCCAGCAGCTTGGTACCGGGAGTGACCGATACGCAGTATTTT
TRBJ1-1	TRBV5-1	NA	NA	CASSLALGGITEAFF	TGCGCCAGCAGCTTGGCCCTGGGTGGTATCACTGAAGCTTTCTTT
TRBJ1-4	TRBV5-6	NA	NA	CASSPGGTPRLFF	TGTGCCAGCAGCCCGGGAGGGACCCCCCGTCTGTTTTTT
TRBJ1-2	TRBV4-3	NA	NA	CASSRGPSLYGYTF	TGCGCCAGCAGCCGGGGACCGTCCCTCTATGGCTACACCTTC
TRBJ2-6	TRBV5-1	NA	NA	CASGISGANVLTF	TGCGCCAGCGGGATCTCTGGGGCCAACGTCCTGACTTTC
TRBJ1-1	TRBV29-1	TRBD1	once	CSVGDRALRLNTEAFF	TGCAGCGTGGGGGACAGGGCATTGCGGCTGAACACTGAAGCTTTCTTT
TRBJ1-1	TRBV25-1	NA	NA	CASREYTEAFF	TGTGCCAGCAGAGAATACACTGAAGCTTTCTTT
TRBJ2-3	TRBV25-1	TRBD2	once	CASSGLAGGTDTQYF	TGTGCCAGCAGTGGCCTAGCGGGAGGCACAGATACGCAGTATTTT
TRBJ2-1	TRBV15	TRBD2	NA	CATSRASGRGDNEQFF	TGTGCCACCAGCAGAGCTAGCGGGAGGGGAGACAATGAGCAGTTCTTC
TRBJ1-2	TRBV28	TRBD1	NA	CASRHPGGWGYGYTF	TGTGCCAGCAGACACCCAGGGGGCTGGGGCTATGGCTACACCTTC
TRBJ2-5	TRBV30	TRBD1	few	CAWGFRGETQYF	TGTGCCTGGGGCTTCAGGGGGGAGACCCAGTACTTC
TRBJ2-7	TRBV10-2	NA	NA	CASSRRDSYSAPAYEQYF	TGCGCCAGCAGCAGAAGGGACTCGTACTCTGCCCCCGCCTACGAGCAGTACTTC
TRBJ1-4	TRBV7-9	NA	NA	CASSERGAQLGEKLFF	TGTGCCAGCAGCGAGCGGGGGGCACAGTTGGGTGAAAAACTGTTTTTT
TRBJ2-5	TRBV2	NA	NA	CASSEEVTNF	TGTGCCAGCAGTGAAGAGGTGACAAACTTC
TRBJ2-4	TRBV19	NA	NA	CASSMGQKRTTLAKNIQYF	TGTGCCAGTAGTATGGGCCAGAAACGAACCACTCTAGCCAAAAACATTCAGTACTTC
TRBJ1-2	TRBV7-9	NA	NA	CASSLSLGEGLRGYTF	TGTGCCAGCAGCCTCTCCCTAGGGGAGGGATTGAGAGGCTACACCTTC
TRBJ2-1	TRBV19	TRBD2	NA	CASSLAGGPGSYNEQFF	TGTGCCAGTAGTTTAGCGGGAGGGCCCGGCTCCTACAATGAGCAGTTCTTC
TRBJ2-2	TRBV27	TRBD1	NA	CASSWSGGSTGELFF	TGTGCCAGCAGTTGGTCAGGGGGAAGCACCGGGGAGCTGTTTTTT
TRBJ1-2	TRBV23-1	NA	NA	CASSHPGPGSGYTF	TGCGCCAGCAGTCACCCGGGCCCGGGATCCGGCTACACCTTC
TRBJ1-2	TRBV15	TRBD1	NA	CATSSQGDPNYGYTF	TGTGCCACCAGCAGCCAGGGGGACCCCAACTATGGCTACACCTTC
TRBJ2-2	TRBV5-4	NA	NA	CASSLGLEVTGELFF	TGTGCCAGCAGCTTGGGGTTGGAAGTCACCGGGGAGCTGTTTTTT
TRBJ1-6	TRBV27	TRBD1	NA	CASSLRTGGRPLHF	TGTGCCAGCAGTTTACGGACAGGGGGAAGACCCCTCCACTTT
TRBJ1-4	TRBV5-1	NA	NA	CASSLVGDNEKLFF	TGCGCCAGCAGCTTGGTGGGGGATAATGAAAAACTGTTTTTT
TRBJ1-2	TRBV21-1	NA	NA	CASSKPKSRQTTHYGYTF	TGTGCCAGCAGCAAACCCAAATCCCGACAGACCACGCATTATGGCTACACCTTC
TRBJ2-3	TRBV6-5	TRBD2	NA	CASSTTWTSGSTQYF	TGTGCCAGCAGCACAACCTGGACTAGCGGAAGTACGCAGTATTTT
TRBJ2-1	TRBV27	TRBD2	NA	CASSRLAGGPYNEQFF	TGTGCCAGCAGTCGACTAGCGGGAGGGCCCTACAATGAGCAGTTCTTC
TRBJ2-7	TRBV27	NA	NA	CASSFFQAYEQYF	TGTGCCAGCAGTTTCTTTCAGGCCTACGAGCAGTACTTC
TRBJ2-1	TRBV15	TRBD2	NA	CATSRGAGAYNEQFF	TGTGCCACCAGCAGAGGTGCGGGAGCCTACAATGAGCAGTTCTTC
TRBJ2-5	TRBV28	TRBD2	NA	CASTHGRATQETQYF	TGTGCCAGCACTCACGGGAGGGCCACGCAAGAGACCCAGTACTTC
TRBJ1-1	TRBV9	NA	NA	CASTLGVGNTEAFF	TGTGCCAGCACCCTAGGGGTGGGAAACACTGAAGCTTTCTTT
TRBJ2-3	TRBV19	NA	NA	CASSLDSATQYF	TGTGCCAGTAGTCTAGACTCGGCTACGCAGTATTTT
TRBJ2-1	TRBV5-6	TRBD1	few	CASSLGTGGYNEQFF	TGTGCCAGCAGCTTGGGGACAGGTGGCTACAATGAGCAGTTCTTC
TRBJ2-1	TRBV4-3	TRBD2	NA	CASSLQGLAGGPNEQFF	TGCGCCAGCAGCCTCCAGGGGCTAGCGGGAGGGCCAAATGAGCAGTTCTTC
TRBJ1-1	TRBV2	TRBD1	NA	CASSVERDSLNTEAFF	TGTGCCAGCAGTGTAGAGAGGGACAGCTTGAACACTGAAGCTTTCTTT
TRBJ1-4	TRBV5-6	NA	NA	CASSLATGGLFF	TGTGCCAGCAGCTTGGCCACCGGGGGACTGTTTTTT